One and the same sample provided the 8 T cell receptor beta chains below, sequenced in a study of vaccination effects on CD4 cells after COVID-19. Antigens for these TCRs are unknown. Researchers isolated CD4+ T cells once approximately ten days of culture had elapsed. Using immunoSEQ multiplex PCR, the repertoire was profiled, and TCRdb retains in-frame clones only, with some absent. The sample lists around 26,000 clones, 73% seen once, with more than 9.5% in the top ten. This specimen was CD4+ T cells from PBMCs cultured without peptide, taken before COVID-19 vaccination. These receptors were taken from a human donor who received a COVID-19 vaccine.

V gene TRBV12-5 combines with J gene TRBJ1-4; perhaps TRBD1 as D (6 bases). CDR1 is LGHNT and CDR2 is FRNRAP in the germline V gene. This CDR3 region has 15 residues. Trimming cost V 4 bases and J 8 bases, with 17 bases left between them. The CDR3: CASGSGGGREEKLFF. In nucleotides, the CDR3 is TGTGCTAGTGGTTCTGGGGGGGGGCGGGAAGAAAAACTGTTTTTT.

This chain uses TRBV4-2 with TRBJ1-2; D ambiguous. The V gene's germline CDR1 is LGHNA and CDR2 YNFKEQ. The CDR3 is made up of 14 amino acids. The V gene lost 0 bases and the J gene lost 4 bases, with 9 bases spanning the gap. Here the CDR3 DNA reads TGTGCCAGCAGCCAAGATCTGCAACGCTATGGCTACACCTTC. As protein: CASSQDLQRYGYTF.

The chain joins TRBV5-1 to TRBJ1-4; 7 nucleotides agree with TRBD1. The V segment lost 4 bases and the J segment 7 bases; nucleotides outside the gene matches: 10. Germline-derived CDR1 and CDR2 are SGHRS and YFSETQ. This CDR3 region has 15 residues. The CDR3 reads CASSPDRARGEKLFF. The CDR3 DNA reads as TGCGCCAGCAGCCCCGACAGGGCCCGAGGTGAAAAACTGTTTTTT.

The rearrangement uses TRBV19 and TRBJ2-1, with 7 nucleotides matching TRBD1. Unmatched junction bases numbered 6, after V lost 7 bases and J lost 3 bases. In germline, CDR1 is LNHDA, CDR2 SQIVND (reference sequence). This CDR3 region has 14 residues. The CDR3 nucleotides are TGTGCCAGTACCCCGGGACAGCTCTACAATGAGCAGTTCTTC. This sequence encodes CASTPGQLYNEQFF.

This chain links TRBV27 with TRBJ2-1; 15 bases map to TRBD2. The V and J ends lost 5 bases and 7 bases, in that order; junction bases with no gene match: 3. The CDR3 is 15 amino acids. Germline CDR1 and CDR2: MNHEY and SMNVEV (reference sequence). CDR3 nucleotide sequence: TGTGCCAGCAGTCGGACTAGCGGGGGGGTAAATGAGCAGTTCTTC. As protein: CASSRTSGGVNEQFF.

This sequence joins TRBV10-3 and TRBJ1-1; 10 bases match TRBD1. The CDR3 covers 17 residues. Trimming cost V 5 bases and J 5 bases; bases outside gene matches: 14. Per germline, CDR1 ENHRY and CDR2 SYGVKD. CDR3 DNA: TGTGCCATCAGTCCTCGGGGGGACAGGGGAAAAGGGACTGAAGCTTTCTTT. Protein product: CAISPRGDRGKGTEAFF.

This chain connects TRBV18 to TRBJ1-2; TRBD1 agrees at 8 bases. In germline, CDR1 is KGHSH, CDR2 LQKENI. The CDR3 is 12 amino acids. V trimming: 4 bases; J trimming: 7 bases; junction bases outside the gene matches: 2. CDR3 nucleotides: TGTGCCAGCTCACAGACAGGGGTTGGCTACACCTTC. It specifies CASSQTGVGYTF. Together with reference TRBV18 and TRBJ1-2, the CDR3 gives the full variable domain: NAGVMQNPRHLVRRRGQEARLRCSPMKGHSHVYWYRQLPEEGLKFMVYLQKENIIDESGMPKERFSAEFPKEGPSILRIQQVVRGDSAAYFCASSQTGVGYTFGSGTRLTVV.

The chain carries TRBV6-5 and TRBJ1-3; D may be TRBD1 (5 bases). This CDR3 spans 14 amino acids. CDR1 MNHEY and CDR2 SVGAGI come from the germline V gene. V lost 7 bases, J lost 9 bases, and 19 bases lay in between. DNA for the CDR3: TGTGCCAGCACCACTCAAGGGGAGGGTGGCACCATATATTTT. Its protein product is CASTTQGEGGTIYF.